This T cell receptor beta chain was captured in a study of blood T cell repertoires in COVID-19. Study-wide background: Acute and convalescent COVID-19 samples came from the United States, Italy and Spain. T cells, B-cell-depleted T cells, or PBMCs provided the cDNA or gDNA that served as material.

Original handling: Amplification with reference gene primers provided the estimates of nucleated cell counts. Method: immunoSEQ multiplex PCR; TCRdb's copy keeps in-frame clones and lacks some. The V and J calls and clone size are taken from that table; D and trimming were inferred from the DNA. The data contain about 180,000 clones, around 87% of them singletons. The sequencing sample was made of peripheral blood. This TCR was recovered from a middle-aged man with active or convalescent COVID-19.

The CDR3 bases are TGCAGCGTTGAACCTAGAGGGCGAACAGATACGCAGTATTTT. Protein product: CSVEPRGRTDTQYF. V gene TRBV29-1 combines with J gene TRBJ2-3, with D possibly matching TRBD2 (5 bases). Looked up from germline, CDR1 is SQVTM and CDR2 is ANQGSEA. The V gene lost 2 bases and the J gene lost 3 bases, with 12 bases spanning the gap. CDR3 size: 14 residues.